A selection of T cell receptor beta chains follows, all from one sample in a study of early T cells in non-severe SARS-CoV-2 infection. MiXCR was run by TCRdb on the 5' RACE reads, yielding one entry per CDR3 protein. The table includes around 60,000 distinct CDR3 sequences, roughly 13% detected once. The sequenced sample was whole blood. These receptor sequences come from an adult who was a healthcare worker with PCR-confirmed SARS-CoV-2 infection or an uninfected control (not recorded which). The CDR3 runs from the conserved cysteine through the conserved F or W. A D gene is named only where the DNA matches it firmly. Not all rows give a size; the values are once, few, many and, for expanded clones, a class.

V gene,clone size,J gene,D gene,CDR3 protein,CDR3 DNA
TRBV5-5,many,TRBJ2-1,TRBD1,CASSHGTGEMNEQFF,TGTGCCAGCAGCCATGGGACAGGGGAGATGAATGAGCAGTTCTTC
TRBV20-1,many,TRBJ2-5,TRBD2,CSASSGGPETQYF,TGCAGTGCTAGTAGCGGGGGGCCGGAGACCCAGTACTTC
TRBV5-5,NA,TRBJ1-2,TRBD1,CASSPEGAGYTF,TGTGCCAGCAGCCCGGAGGGGGCCGGCTACACCTTC
TRBV20-1,medium-sized,TRBJ2-3,NA,CSETAYTSTDTQYF,TGCAGTGAAACGGCATACACTAGCACAGATACGCAGTATTTT
TRBV5-1,many,TRBJ1-6,NA,CASSLGLRLSSYNSPLHF,TGCGCCAGCAGCTTAGGACTGAGATTAAGCTCCTATAATTCACCCCTCCACTTT
TRBV3-1,once,TRBJ2-1,TRBD2,CASSPGLAVYNEQFF,TGTGCCAGCAGCCCTGGACTAGCGGTCTACAATGAGCAGTTCTTC
TRBV7-9,many,TRBJ2-2,NA,CASSGARSNTGELFF,TGTGCCAGCAGCGGAGCGCGATCCAACACCGGGGAGCTGTTTTTT
TRBV5-1,NA,TRBJ1-1,TRBD1,CASSGTGDTEAFF,TGCGCCAGCAGTGGGACAGGCGACACTGAAGCTTTCTTT
TRBV6-5,few,TRBJ1-2,NA,CASSYSRREGVNYGYTF,TGTGCCAGCAGTTACTCGAGACGGGAGGGGGTTAACTATGGCTACACCTTC
TRBV3-1,many,TRBJ2-2,TRBD2,CASSHFGGSSSGELFF,TGTGCCAGCAGCCATTTCGGCGGGAGCTCAAGCGGGGAGCTGTTTTTT
TRBV12-3/TRBV12-4,NA,TRBJ2-1,TRBD2,CASSLRQLAGAKNEQFF,TGTGCCAGCAGTTTACGGCAACTAGCGGGAGCCAAGAATGAGCAGTTCTTC
TRBV6-6,few,TRBJ1-1,TRBD1,CASSRGQGIEAFF,TGTGCCAGCAGCCGAGGACAGGGAATTGAAGCTTTCTTT
TRBV6-5,NA,TRBJ2-3,TRBD2,CASRIGELAGVNTQYF,TGTGCCAGCAGGATAGGGGAACTAGCGGGAGTGAATACGCAGTATTTT
TRBV29-1,few,TRBJ2-7,NA,CSGRDGHYEQYF,TGCAGCGGCCGGGACGGACACTACGAGCAGTACTTC
TRBV19,NA,TRBJ2-2,TRBD2,CASSALAGVEGGELFF,TGTGCCAGTAGTGCCTTGGCGGGAGTGGAAGGCGGGGAGCTGTTTTTT
TRBV12-3/TRBV12-4,many,TRBJ1-4,TRBD1,CASSRQGTNEKLFF,TGTGCCAGCAGCCGACAGGGGACTAATGAAAAACTGTTTTTT
TRBV11-2,few,TRBJ2-5,NA,CASSSLGALNGETQYF,TGTGCCAGCAGCTCGCTAGGGGCTCTCAACGGGGAGACCCAGTACTTC
TRBV3-1,few,TRBJ2-3,TRBD2,CASSHAGGPIHADTQYF,TGTGCCAGCAGCCATGCGGGAGGACCAATCCACGCAGATACGCAGTATTTT
TRBV7-9,many,TRBJ2-1,TRBD2,CASSLRNPRLAGWNEQFF,TGTGCCAGCAGCTTGAGGAACCCCAGACTAGCGGGATGGAATGAGCAGTTCTTC
TRBV7-9,NA,TRBJ1-2,NA,CASSPQGNYGYTF,TGTGCCAGCAGCCCGCAGGGTAACTATGGCTACACCTTC
TRBV5-1,NA,TRBJ1-1,TRBD1,CASSLTGGGGAFF,TGCGCCAGCAGCTTGACAGGGGGCGGCGGAGCTTTCTTT
TRBV28,NA,TRBJ2-7,NA,CASSKAGYEQYF,TGTGCCAGCAGCAAGGCGGGGTACGAGCAGTACTTC
TRBV6-1,many,TRBJ1-1,TRBD1,CASSERWTGDTEVFF,TGTGCCAGCAGTGAACGTTGGACAGGGGACACTGAAGTTTTCTTT
TRBV11-2,NA,TRBJ1-1,NA,CASNLRQNTEAFF,TGTGCCAGCAACCTCAGACAGAACACTGAAGCTTTCTTT